The rows below give T cell receptor beta chains drawn from one sample of a study of cytomegalovirus exposure and HLA in healthy donors. Method: immunoSEQ multiplex PCR; TCRdb's copy keeps in-frame clones and lacks some. The profile covers 65,000 to 90,000 clones, with 70% to 80% appearing a single time and roughly 2.5% taken by the ten largest. Sample: PBMCs. The receptors derive from a man aged 25 to 40 in good health and CMV-seronegative. Both conserved end residues are part of each CDR3. D genes are given only for firm matches. The listing skips clone size in some rows; elsewhere it reads once, few, many or a size class.

TRBV7-9	.	TRBJ2-1	.	CSSSLGPNEQFF	TGTTCCAGCAGCTTAGGGCCCAATGAGCAGTTCTTC
TRBV29-1	TRBD2	TRBJ2-1	.	CSVAGGSYNEQFF	TGCAGCGTTGCGGGGGGGTCCTACAATGAGCAGTTCTTC
TRBV28	TRBD1	TRBJ1-2	.	CASSLWGDSRAYTF	TGTGCCAGCAGTTTATGGGGGGACAGTAGGGCCTACACCTTC
TRBV10-3	TRBD1	TRBJ1-2	.	CATRTGDYGYTF	TGTGCCACCAGGACAGGGGACTATGGCTACACCTTC
TRBV7-6	TRBD1	TRBJ2-2	.	CASSSNRGQTGELFF	TGTGCCAGCAGCTCAAACAGGGGGCAAACCGGGGAGCTGTTTTTT
TRBV28	.	TRBJ1-5	few	CASSSGAYQPQHF	TGTGCCAGCAGTTCTGGGGCCTATCAGCCCCAGCATTTT
TRBV19	.	TRBJ1-1	.	CASRRGRGTEAFF	TGTGCCAGTAGGCGGGGCCGGGGCACTGAAGCTTTCTTT
TRBV10-3	TRBD1	TRBJ1-1	.	CAIAQGAGNTEAFF	TGTGCCATCGCACAGGGGGCTGGAAACACTGAAGCTTTCTTT
TRBV18	TRBD2	TRBJ2-1	medium-sized	CASSPSRTSNEQFF	TGTGCCAGCTCACCAAGTCGGACTAGCAATGAGCAGTTCTTC
TRBV2	.	TRBJ1-1	.	CASRGGLGRGMNTEAFF	TGTGCCAGCAGAGGGGGTTTGGGGAGGGGTATGAACACTGAAGCTTTCTTT
TRBV7-3	TRBD2	TRBJ2-3	.	CASSFSGGSGGPDTQYF	TGTGCCAGCAGCTTTTCCGGAGGTAGCGGGGGGCCAGATACGCAGTATTTT
TRBV28	TRBD1	TRBJ1-2	few	CASSTGDSYGYTF	TGTGCCAGCAGTACAGGGGACAGCTATGGCTACACCTTC
TRBV28	TRBD1	TRBJ1-1	.	CASRSGTGEAFF	TGTGCCAGCCGGTCCGGGACAGGTGAAGCTTTCTTT
TRBV11-1	.	TRBJ2-1	.	CASSLGSEQFF	TGTGCCAGCAGCTTGGGCAGTGAGCAGTTCTTC
TRBV29-1	.	TRBJ2-7	few	CSALQDYEQYF	TGCAGCGCGTTACAAGATTACGAGCAGTACTTC
TRBV28	.	TRBJ1-1	.	CASSFRGLNTEAFF	TGTGCCAGCAGTTTTCGGGGGTTGAACACTGAAGCTTTCTTT
TRBV5-4	.	TRBJ1-1	.	CASSFQNTEAFF	TGTGCCAGCAGCTTCCAGAACACTGAAGCTTTCTTT
TRBV15	TRBD1	TRBJ1-1	.	CATSRDGQGGTEAFF	TGTGCCACCAGCAGAGATGGACAGGGAGGCACTGAAGCTTTCTTT
TRBV5-8	.	TRBJ1-2	.	CASSFLEDGYTF	TGTGCCAGCAGCTTTTTGGAGGATGGCTACACCTTC
TRBV7-2	.	TRBJ2-3	.	CASSTYTDTQYF	TGTGCCAGCAGCACCTACACAGATACGCAGTATTTT
TRBV6-6	TRBD2	TRBJ2-1	few	CASRIIAGDNNEQFF	TGTGCCAGCAGGATTATAGCGGGGGACAACAATGAGCAGTTCTTC
TRBV15	.	TRBJ2-4	.	CATSRGGEEAKNIQYF	TGTGCCACCAGCAGAGGGGGGGAAGAGGCCAAAAACATTCAGTACTTC
TRBV4-3	.	TRBJ1-2	.	CASSPEATVIYGYTF	TGCGCCAGCAGCCCCGAGGCGACGGTCATCTATGGCTACACCTTC
TRBV2	.	TRBJ2-5	.	CASSESSTGFETQYF	TGTGCCAGCAGTGAGAGTTCGACAGGCTTCGAGACCCAGTACTTC
TRBV5-4	.	TRBJ2-2	once	CASSLQGRTGELFF	TGTGCCAGCAGCTTGCAGGGGCGGACCGGGGAGCTGTTTTTT
TRBV11-2	.	TRBJ1-3	few	CASSLQGRNTIYF	TGTGCCAGCAGCTTACAGGGGAGAAACACCATATATTTT
TRBV7-9	.	TRBJ2-2	.	CASSFLSTGELFF	TGTGCCAGCAGCTTCCTCTCCACCGGGGAGCTGTTTTTT
TRBV9	TRBD1	TRBJ1-2	.	CASSGRQGKNYGYTF	TGTGCCAGCAGCGGCAGACAGGGAAAAAACTATGGCTACACCTTC
TRBV5-1	TRBD1	TRBJ2-2	.	CASSRQGTYGELFF	TGCGCCAGCAGCCGACAGGGGACTTACGGGGAGCTGTTTTTT
TRBV5-1	.	TRBJ1-2	.	CASSQQGSMGYTF	TGCGCCAGCAGCCAACAGGGTAGCATGGGCTACACCTTC
TRBV14	.	TRBJ2-7	.	CASSQYSAYEQYF	TGTGCCAGCAGCCAATACAGTGCTTACGAGCAGTACTTC
TRBV5-1	.	TRBJ2-1	.	CASSFRGNEQFF	TGCGCCAGCAGCTTTAGGGGGAATGAGCAGTTCTTC
TRBV5-6	.	TRBJ1-2	.	CASSLELNGYTF	TGTGCCAGCAGCTTGGAGCTGAATGGCTACACCTTC
TRBV19	.	TRBJ1-3	.	CASNSRGAGNTIYF	TGTGCCAGTAACTCTCGAGGTGCTGGAAACACCATATATTTT
TRBV11-2	TRBD2	TRBJ2-1	.	CASSLWEGTNEQFF	TGTGCCAGCAGCTTGTGGGAGGGAACAAATGAGCAGTTCTTC
TRBV5-6	.	TRBJ2-7	few	CASARLSSYEQYF	TGTGCCAGCGCCCGGTTGAGCTCCTACGAGCAGTACTTC
TRBV7-2	.	TRBJ2-7	.	CASSLAQGITRSYEQYF	TGTGCCAGCAGCTTAGCTCAGGGAATAACAAGGTCGTACGAGCAGTACTTC
TRBV5-4	.	TRBJ1-1	.	CASRMGGSGGWNTEAFF	TGTGCCAGCAGAATGGGGGGTTCCGGAGGTTGGAACACTGAAGCTTTCTTT
TRBV5-4	TRBD1	TRBJ1-2	.	CASSFAGQGYGYTF	TGTGCCAGCAGCTTCGCGGGACAGGGCTATGGCTACACCTTC
TRBV7-9	.	TRBJ1-1	.	CASSPVNTEAFF	TGTGCCAGCAGCCCCGTGAACACTGAAGCTTTCTTT
TRBV27	TRBD1	TRBJ2-7	once	CASSQGWDRWVEQYF	TGTGCCAGCAGTCAGGGCTGGGACAGGTGGGTCGAGCAGTACTTC
TRBV4-3	TRBD2	TRBJ2-2	.	CASSQETSSNTGELFF	TGCGCCAGCAGCCAAGAGACTAGCTCGAACACCGGGGAGCTGTTTTTT
TRBV4-3	TRBD1	TRBJ1-5	few	CASGQGNQPQHF	TGCGCCAGTGGACAGGGCAATCAGCCCCAGCATTTT
TRBV5-8	.	TRBJ1-5	.	CASSLNGQGFNQPQHF	TGTGCCAGCAGCTTGAATGGGCAGGGATTCAATCAGCCCCAGCATTTT
TRBV5-1	.	TRBJ2-5	.	CASSLTVLSQETQYF	TGCGCCAGCAGCTTGACGGTCCTATCGCAAGAGACCCAGTACTTC
TRBV2	.	TRBJ2-2	.	CASSEGLNTGELFF	TGTGCCAGCAGTGAGGGCCTGAACACCGGGGAGCTGTTTTTT
TRBV27	.	TRBJ2-7	once	CASSLGGLRSSYEQYF	TGTGCCAGCAGTTTAGGGGGACTCCGATCCTCCTACGAGCAGTACTTC
TRBV19	.	TRBJ1-1	.	CASSVRARQNVGNTEAFF	TGTGCCAGTAGTGTCAGGGCACGGCAAAATGTGGGGAACACTGAAGCTTTCTTT
TRBV4-1	TRBD1	TRBJ2-1	few	CASSQDPGQGNNEQFF	TGCGCCAGCAGCCAAGACCCGGGACAGGGGAACAATGAGCAGTTCTTC
TRBV7-2	TRBD2	TRBJ2-7	.	CASSYQPAGGYEQYF	TGTGCCAGCAGCTACCAGCCAGCGGGGGGCTACGAGCAGTACTTC
TRBV4-3	TRBD2	TRBJ2-1	.	CASSQDSQGLASEQFF	TGCGCCAGCAGCCAAGATTCTCAGGGACTAGCCTCTGAGCAGTTCTTC
TRBV9	TRBD1	TRBJ2-7	.	CASSGGTGVNEQYF	TGTGCCAGCAGCGGGGGGACAGGGGTCAATGAGCAGTACTTC
TRBV20-1	.	TRBJ1-1	.	CSASLRCEAFF	TGCAGTGCTAGTTTGAGATGTGAAGCTTTCTTT
TRBV5-8	TRBD1	TRBJ2-2	.	CASKLTDRVFTGELFF	TGTGCCAGCAAACTTACGGACAGGGTCTTCACCGGGGAGCTGTTTTTT
TRBV5-4	TRBD1	TRBJ1-2	.	CASNQEGAGGYTF	TGTGCCAGCAACCAGGAGGGGGCGGGAGGCTACACCTTC
TRBV7-9	TRBD1	TRBJ1-2	.	CASSSGQGAGGYTF	TGTGCCAGCAGCTCTGGACAGGGGGCCGGTGGCTACACCTTC
TRBV29-1	TRBD1	TRBJ2-1	.	CSVERDSNNEQFF	TGCAGCGTTGAACGGGACAGTAACAATGAGCAGTTCTTC
TRBV18	.	TRBJ2-2	.	CASSPGTPNTGELFF	TGTGCCAGCTCACCCGGGACACCAAACACCGGGGAGCTGTTTTTT
TRBV21-1	.	TRBJ2-5	.	CASSSRTEGQYF	TGTGCCAGCAGCTCGCGGACAGAGGGCCAGTACTTC
TRBV7-2	.	TRBJ2-1	.	CASSLNRRGVQFF	TGTGCCAGCAGCTTAAACCGGCGGGGCGTACAGTTCTTC